This passage covers 10 T cell receptor beta chains from one sample sequenced in a study of persistence of HIV-infected CD4 T cells. Nonspecific anti-CD3/anti-CD28 bead stimulation represents the broad CD4+ T cell repertoire. Sorting of responding CD4+ T cells relied on upregulated CD40 ligand together with CD69. No antigen has been identified for these receptors. Sequencing used immunoSEQ version 4 in survey mode. Clones were sequenced by immunoSEQ multiplex PCR, and TCRdb holds only the in-frame ones, with some missing. The sample includes about 47,000 clones, roughly 90% of them seen just once. The sequencing here drew on CD4+ T cells sorted from PBMCs after approximately 18-hour stimulation, taken from a patient who received antiretroviral therapy. These receptors all stem from an adult man with HIV who was CMV-seropositive.

The CDR3 DNA sequence: TGTGCCAGCACCCAAGTGACCCGGACCGGGGAGCTGTTTTTT. It codes for CASTQVTRTGELFF. V and J are TRBV28 and TRBJ2-2; no reliable D call. The V end was cut by 7 bases, the J end by 5 bases, with 14 bases between. Looked up from germline, CDR1 is MDHEN and CDR2 is SYDVKM. This CDR3 region has 14 residues.

This clone has just one count. This sequence joins TRBV7-3 and TRBJ2-2, with D perhaps being TRBD1 or TRBD2 (6 bases each). V dropped 2 bases and J dropped 0 bases, with 13 bases sitting between them. The CDR3 contains 17 residues. Per germline, CDR1 SGHTA and CDR2 FQGTGA. CDR3 in DNA: TGTGCCAGCAGCTTACAGGGGAGGTTTGCGAACACCGGGGAGCTGTTTTTT. Translating gives CASSLQGRFANTGELFF.

The V call is TRBV7-3, the J call TRBJ2-1, with 8 bases aligning to TRBD2. Germline V CDR1 and CDR2: SGHTA, FQGTGA. The V segment lost 8 bases and the J segment 7 bases; nucleotides outside the gene matches: 16. The length of the CDR3 is 16 residues. CDR3 region: CASGSGLAFGGNEQFF. CDR3 nucleotides: TGTGCCAGCGGGTCTGGACTAGCCTTTGGGGGGAATGAGCAGTTCTTC.

J is TRBJ1-6 and V is TRBV3-1 (or the pseudogene TRBV3-2), with unresolved D. The CDR3 sequence is 13 residues long. Germline V CDR1 and CDR2: LGHDT, YNNKEL (reference sequence). V was clipped by 3 bases and J by 10 bases, with 10 bases between them. DNA of the CDR3: TGTGCCAGCAGCCACTCCAATGGCTCACCCCTCCACTTT. This encodes CASSHSNGSPLHF.

V usage is TRBV7-3 and J usage is TRBJ2-3; no definite D call. Trimming took 0 bases from V and 6 from J, leaving 10 bases between them. Germline assignment: CDR1 SGHTA and CDR2 FQGTGA. The CDR3 spans 14 residues. Here the CDR3 DNA reads TGTGCCAGCAGCTTAACGGTTAGGCCGGATACGCAGTATTTT. It yields the protein CASSLTVRPDTQYF.

This clone came up a few times. J is TRBJ1-1 and V is TRBV5-4; possibly TRBD1 for D (6 bases). V lost 10 bases and J 1 base, leaving 17 bases between the germline ends. From germline, CDR1 is SGHNT and CDR2 YYREEE (reference sequence). CDR3 length: 14 residues. Here the CDR3 DNA reads TGTGCCGGACAGCGAGATTATAGGAACACTGAAGCTTTCTTT. Protein: CAGQRDYRNTEAFF.

The count of this clone is one. V usage is TRBV5-1 and J usage is TRBJ2-6, with D maybe TRBD1 (5 bases). Per the germline V gene, CDR1 is SGHRS and CDR2 is YFSETQ. The CDR3 sequence is 18 residues long. V was clipped by 2 bases and J by 0 bases, with 15 bases between them. CDR3 bases: TGCGCCAGCAGCTTCGAGGACACAAGCCTCTCTGGGGCCAACGTCCTGACTTTC. Residues: CASSFEDTSLSGANVLTF.

This clone appeared a single time. The chain carries TRBV5-1 and TRBJ1-2; D possibly corresponds to TRBD1 (6 bases). The CDR3 covers 14 residues. Germline V gives CDR1 SGHRS, CDR2 YFSETQ. Trimming stripped 4 bases from V and 4 bases from J, with 14 bases between. CDR3 in DNA: TGCGCCAGCAGCGCCAATGGGGGGGCCTATGGCTACACCTTC. It specifies CASSANGGAYGYTF.

The chain's CDR3 is CASSPLGHTSTDTQYF. The CDR3 coding sequence is TGTGCCAGCTCACCACTGGGACACACAAGCACAGATACGCAGTATTTT. This sequence joins TRBV18 and TRBJ2-3; the D gene is possibly TRBD1 (6 bases). Germline assignment: CDR1 KGHSH and CDR2 LQKENI. V lost 1 base, J lost 0 bases, and 11 bases lay in between. The CDR3 has 16 amino acids.

A single count supports this clone. The CDR3 DNA reads TGTGCCAGCAGACTAGGGACTAGCGGGTACGAGCAGTACTTC. Encoded protein: CASRLGTSGYEQYF. The genes are TRBV6-5 and TRBJ2-7; 12 bases fit TRBD2. With 6 bases clipped from V and 4 bases from J, the junction kept 4 bases outside the gene matches. The germline CDR1 and CDR2 sequences are MNHEY and SVGAGI. CDR3 size: 14 residues.